This passage covers 3 T cell receptor beta chains from one sample sequenced in a study of T-cell memory formation after mild COVID-19. TCRdb independently ran MiXCR on the 5' RACE reads; one entry per CDR3 protein. The sample yields approximately 150,000 distinct CDR3 sequences, roughly 6.3% seen once. The sequenced sample consisted of PBMCs or a T cell subset sorted from them (not recorded which). The receptors come from an adult woman who had mild COVID-19 (a few samples of this study predate the infection). Cell type and time point are not known.

The rearrangement uses TRBV7-3 and TRBJ2-2, with D uncertain. The germline V gene encodes CDR1 SGHTA and CDR2 FQGTGA. Trimming removed 5 bases from V and 6 bases from J, with 7 bases in between. This CDR3 is 12 amino acids long. The CDR3 here is CASSRSAGELFF. CDR3 coding DNA: TGTGCCAGCAGCAGATCAGCCGGGGAGCTGTTTTTT.

V is TRBV11-2 and J is TRBJ1-6; TRBD1 agrees at 7 bases. Germline trimming cut 5 bases from V and 7 bases from J; bases unmatched to any gene: 8. This CDR3 contains 15 residues. The V gene's germline CDR1 is SGHAT and CDR2 FQNNGV. The CDR3 protein is CASSPRQGGNSPLHF. CDR3 bases: TGTGCCAGCAGCCCAAGACAGGGAGGGAATTCACCCCTCCACTTT.

This clonotype appeared a few times. The V call is TRBV5-6, the J call TRBJ1-1; D ambiguous. The CDR3 covers 15 residues. Germline V lookup: CDR1 SGHDT, CDR2 YYEEEE. The V end lost 5 bases, the J end lost 0 bases, and 14 bases lay between the germline ends. CDR3 region: CASRSRRNLNTEAFF. Written as DNA, the CDR3 is TGTGCCAGCAGATCCCGAAGGAACTTGAACACTGAAGCTTTCTTT.